This T cell receptor beta chain is from a study of blood T cell repertoires in COVID-19. Sequencing used immunoSEQ multiplex PCR; TCRdb keeps in-frame clones, though not all of them. This table holds about 36,000 clones, 78% found once. Germline CDR1 and CDR2: SNHLY and FYNNEI. The CDR3 loop spans 13 amino acids. Trimming took 6 bases from V and 6 from J; bases not matched to a gene: 7. Sequences were obtained from peripheral blood. This TCR was recovered from a man aged 60 to 75 with acute or convalescent COVID-19. This sequence joins TRBV2 and TRBJ1-2; 7 nucleotides line up with TRBD1. The DNA for the CDR3 is TGTGCCAGCAGGGAGGACAGGCGAGATGGCTACACCTTC. Protein product: CASREDRRDGYTF.